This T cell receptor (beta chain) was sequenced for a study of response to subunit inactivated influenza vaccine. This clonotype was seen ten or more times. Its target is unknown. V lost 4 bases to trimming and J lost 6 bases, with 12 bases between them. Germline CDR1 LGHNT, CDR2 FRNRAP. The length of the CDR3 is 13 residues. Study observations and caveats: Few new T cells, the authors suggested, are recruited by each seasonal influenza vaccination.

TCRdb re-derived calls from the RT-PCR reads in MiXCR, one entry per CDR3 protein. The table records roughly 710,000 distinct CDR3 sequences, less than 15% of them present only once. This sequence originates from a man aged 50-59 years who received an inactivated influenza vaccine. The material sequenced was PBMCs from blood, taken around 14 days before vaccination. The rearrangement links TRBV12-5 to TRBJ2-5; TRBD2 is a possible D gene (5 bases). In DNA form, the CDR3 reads TGTGCTAGTGGTTCCGGGGATACCAAGACCCAGTACTTC. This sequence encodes CASGSGDTKTQYF.